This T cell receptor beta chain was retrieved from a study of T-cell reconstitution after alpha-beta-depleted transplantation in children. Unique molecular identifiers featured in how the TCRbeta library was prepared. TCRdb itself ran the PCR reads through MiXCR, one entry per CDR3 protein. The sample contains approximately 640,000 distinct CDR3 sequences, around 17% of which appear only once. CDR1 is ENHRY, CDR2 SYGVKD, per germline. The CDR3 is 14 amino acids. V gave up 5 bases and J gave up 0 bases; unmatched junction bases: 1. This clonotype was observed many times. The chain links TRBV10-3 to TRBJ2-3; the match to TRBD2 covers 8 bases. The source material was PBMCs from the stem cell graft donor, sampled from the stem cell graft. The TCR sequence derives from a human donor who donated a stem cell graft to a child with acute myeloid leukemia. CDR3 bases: TGTGCCATCAGTTTAGCGGGGAGCACAGATACGCAGTATTTT. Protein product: CAISLAGSTDTQYF.